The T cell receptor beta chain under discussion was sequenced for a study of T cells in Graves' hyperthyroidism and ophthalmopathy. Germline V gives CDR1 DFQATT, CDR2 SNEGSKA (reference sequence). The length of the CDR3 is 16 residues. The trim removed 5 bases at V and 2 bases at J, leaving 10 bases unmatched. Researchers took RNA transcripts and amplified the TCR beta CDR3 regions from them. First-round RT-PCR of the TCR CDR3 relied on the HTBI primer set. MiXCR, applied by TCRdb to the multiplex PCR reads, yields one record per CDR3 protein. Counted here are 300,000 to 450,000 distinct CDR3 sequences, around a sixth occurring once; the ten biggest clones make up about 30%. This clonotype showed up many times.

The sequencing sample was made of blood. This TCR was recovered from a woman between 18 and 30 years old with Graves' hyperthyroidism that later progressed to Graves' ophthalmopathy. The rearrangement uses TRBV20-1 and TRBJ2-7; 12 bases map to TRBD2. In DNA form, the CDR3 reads TGCAGTGCTGGGGGGGGTGCTAGCGGGGGGGCCTACGAGCAGTACTTC. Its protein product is CSAGGGASGGAYEQYF.